This TCR beta chain was obtained from a study of CD8+ T cells in alopecia areata. Across the study: Tofacitinib was taken orally by treated patients, and the dose was 5 to 10 mg twice daily. Overall study results and limits: Normal-skin resident alphabeta T cells also appear among scalp sample sequences. Between patients, shared TCR sequences were less clear than in mice. This was possibly due in part to HLA diversity in the patient population. Higher clonality than in normal scalp was seen in lesional scalp, especially alopecia totalis/universalis.

Extracted RNA was reverse transcribed into cDNA, the sequencing template. TCRdb keeps only in-frame clones here, not all; method: immunoSEQ multiplex PCR. The sample has approximately 12,000 clones; roughly 55% are singletons. Germline lookup yields CDR1 PRHDT and CDR2 FYEKMQ (reference sequence). CDR3 length equals 13 residues. V dropped 8 bases and J dropped 2 bases, with 12 bases sitting between them. The investigators collected lesional scalp punch biopsies and peripheral blood from alopecia areata patients. This clone occurred a few times. The target antigen is unknown. The sequenced material came from skin. This receptor was identified in a human donor with alopecia areata. The V call is TRBV13, the J call TRBJ2-5; D might be TRBD2 (5 bases). The CDR3 DNA follows: TGTGCCAGCGGACTTGAGGGTCAAGAGACCCAGTACTTC. Its translation: CASGLEGQETQYF.